One sample yielded the 20 T cell receptor beta chains listed below, sequenced in a study of T cells in Graves' hyperthyroidism and ophthalmopathy. Amplified TCR beta CDR3 regions came from RNA transcripts. The HTBI primer set was used in a first-round RT-PCR of the TCR CDR3. TCRdb re-called the multiplex PCR reads through MiXCR, storing one row per CDR3 protein. Among over 700,000 distinct CDR3 sequences, roughly a sixth were seen once, and the ten largest hold about a sixth. The sample consisted of blood. The receptors were sampled from a woman aged 45-60 years with Graves' hyperthyroidism that later progressed to Graves' ophthalmopathy.

This clonotype was observed many times. The chain employs TRBV6-1 and TRBJ2-3; 10 bases map to TRBD2. This CDR3 contains 16 residues. The J segment lost 1 base and the V segment lost 2 bases, leaving 3 bases of the junction unmatched. The V gene's germline CDR1 is MNHNS and CDR2 SASEGT. For the CDR3, the DNA is TGTGCCAGCAGTGAATTCCTAGCGGGGGGCACAGATACGCAGTATTTT. This translates into CASSEFLAGGTDTQYF.

The rearrangement joins TRBV29-1 to TRBJ2-3, with D possibly TRBD2 on 5 matching bases. Germline assignment: CDR1 SQVTM and CDR2 ANQGSEA. There are 12 residues in the CDR3. V was pared by 7 bases and J by 0 bases, with 8 bases between. CDR3 bases: TGCAGCGCAGGACTGAGCACAGATACGCAGTATTTT. Protein: CSAGLSTDTQYF.

The sample holds many counts of this clonotype. The V and J genes are TRBV5-1 and TRBJ2-1; possible D gene TRBD2, 5 bases. The ends were cut back, 4 bases at V and 12 bases at J, with 14 bases in the middle. There are 12 residues in the CDR3. CDR1 and CDR2 from the germline V gene are SGHRS and YFSETQ. The CDR3 DNA sequence: TGCGCCAGCAGCCCGGACTTCGCGCCGCAGTTCTTC. Translating it yields CASSPDFAPQFF. The full variable domain, rest sourced from reference TRBV5-1 and TRBJ2-1, is KAGVTQTPRYLIKTRGQQVTLSCSPISGHRSVSWYQQTPGQGLQFLFEYFSETQRNKGNFPGRFSGRQFSNSRSEMNVSTLELGDSALYLCASSPDFAPQFFGPGTRLTVL.

A few counts support this clonotype. The V call is TRBV6-1, the J call TRBJ2-5, with 10 nucleotides matching TRBD1. This CDR3 spans 16 amino acids. Per germline, CDR1 MNHNS and CDR2 SASEGT. V was clipped by 5 bases and J by 4 bases; unmatched bases: 10. In nucleotides, the CDR3 is TGTGCCAGCAGTAAATCCGGGACAGGGGAGCGAGAGACCCAGTACTTC. Its protein is CASSKSGTGERETQYF.

This clonotype was found many times. This sequence joins TRBV29-1 and TRBJ1-1, with D uncertain. The CDR3 consists of 12 residues. The germline V gene encodes CDR1 SQVTM and CDR2 ANQGSEA. The ends were cut back, 6 bases at V and 3 bases at J, with 11 bases in the middle. The CDR3 region is CSVPPGDTEAFF. The CDR3 coding sequence is TGCAGCGTGCCTCCGGGAGACACTGAAGCTTTCTTT. The entire variable domain, with the rest obtained from reference TRBV29-1 and TRBJ1-1, is as follows: SAVISQKPSRDICQRGTSLTIQCQVDSQVTMMFWYRQQPGQSLTLIATANQGSEATYESGFVIDKFPISRPNLTFSTLTVSNMSPEDSSIYLCSVPPGDTEAFFGQGTRLTVV.

This clonotype was observed at least ten times. This CDR3 is CASSTGGVGQFF. In DNA, the CDR3 is TGTGCCAGCAGCACAGGGGGGGTCGGTCAGTTCTTC. The rearrangement links TRBV7-9 to TRBJ2-1; D might be TRBD1 (8 bases). The CDR3 has 12 amino acids. The V and J ends lost 5 bases and 13 bases respectively, with 15 bases between them. Germline loops: CDR1 SEHNR, CDR2 FQNEAQ (reference sequence).

CDR3 sequence: CASSEGLVNEQYF. The CDR3, as DNA: TGCGCCAGCAGCGAGGGACTAGTCAACGAGCAGTACTTC. The chain recombines TRBV5-1 with TRBJ2-7, with 8 bases fitting TRBD2. The trim removed 4 bases at V and 5 bases at J, leaving 5 bases unmatched. The CDR3 runs to 13 residues. Germline assignment: CDR1 SGHRS and CDR2 YFSETQ. Full variable domain (outside the CDR3, taken from reference TRBV5-1 and TRBJ2-7): KAGVTQTPRYLIKTRGQQVTLSCSPISGHRSVSWYQQTPGQGLQFLFEYFSETQRNKGNFPGRFSGRQFSNSRSEMNVSTLELGDSALYLCASSEGLVNEQYFGPGTRLTVT.

This clonotype was seen at least ten times. The chain recombines TRBV11-2 with TRBJ1-2; D is unclear. Germline CDR1 reads SGHAT; CDR2 reads FQNNGV. Trimming removed 1 base at V and 6 bases at J, with 6 bases between. The CDR3 loop spans 12 amino acids. This CDR3 reads CASSLGQDGYTF. CDR3 bases: TGTGCCAGCAGCTTAGGACAAGATGGCTACACCTTC. The complete variable domain, with remaining parts taken from reference TRBV11-2 and TRBJ1-2, reads EAGVAQSPRYKIIEKRQSVAFWCNPISGHATLYWYQQILGQGPKLLIQFQNNGVVDDSQLPKDRFSAERLKGVDSTLKIQPAKLEDSAVYLCASSLGQDGYTFGSGTRLTVV.

V usage is TRBV19 and J usage is TRBJ2-7, with D uncertain. V was pared by 6 bases and J by 3 bases, with 12 bases between. CDR1 and CDR2 from the germline V gene are LNHDA and SQIVND (reference sequence). The length of the CDR3 is 13 residues. CDR3 nucleotide sequence: TGTGCCAGTAGCTACAGACACCGCTACGAGCAGTACTTC. Translating it yields CASSYRHRYEQYF.

This clonotype was seen at least ten times. V and J are TRBV11-1 and TRBJ1-1; a possible D gene is TRBD1 (6 bases). Trimming cost V 3 bases and J 4 bases, with 15 bases left between them. This CDR3 region has 15 residues. Germline values: CDR1 SGHAT, CDR2 FQDESV (reference sequence). CDR3 sequence: CASSFTRTASTEAFF. The CDR3 region has the DNA TGTGCCAGCAGCTTTACTCGGACAGCCAGCACTGAAGCTTTCTTT.

Remarks on this clonotype: One end of the junction fails to match germline, which may point to a read error. This chain uses TRBV2 with TRBJ2-2; tentative D call: TRBD2 (6 bases). The CDR3 extends over 15 amino acids. Germline V lookup: CDR1 SNHLY, CDR2 FYNNEI. For the CDR3, the DNA is TGTGCCAGCCGACGGGGATTCGCGAACACCGGGGGGCTGTTTTTT. It specifies CASRRGFANTGGLFF.

V and J are TRBV30 and TRBJ2-7; 9 bases line up with TRBD2. V shed 1 base, J shed 5 bases, and the junction held 6 bases outside the gene matches. Germline CDR1 is GTSNPN and CDR2 is SVGIG (reference sequence). CDR3 length: 14 amino acids. The CDR3: CAWSGLAGFDEQYF. The DNA of the CDR3 is TGTGCCTGGAGTGGGCTAGCGGGGTTCGACGAGCAGTACTTC.

J is TRBJ1-5 and V is TRBV6-5, with 7 positions matching TRBD1. CDR1 is MNHEY, CDR2 SVGAGI, per germline. With 4 bases clipped from V and 7 bases from J, the junction kept 7 bases outside the gene matches. The CDR3 has 14 amino acids. The CDR3 protein is CASSLRDSWQPQHF. In DNA form, the CDR3 reads TGTGCCAGCAGTTTGCGGGACAGTTGGCAGCCCCAGCATTTT.

This clonotype has more than one count but fewer than ten. The chain employs TRBV14 and TRBJ2-3; 12 bases are a match to TRBD2. Germline V CDR1 and CDR2: SGHDN, FVKESK. CDR3 length: 18 residues. The V gene end was trimmed by 0 bases and the J gene end by 2 bases; junction bases not matched to a gene: 6. CDR3 DNA: TGTGCCAGCAGCCAAGATGTACTAGCGGGGGGACCCACAGATACGCAGTATTTT. Translation gives CASSQDVLAGGPTDTQYF.

This clonotype was recorded at least ten times. This chain connects TRBV5-1 to TRBJ2-1, with TRBD2 identical over 12 bases. The CDR3 spans 20 residues. The germline CDR1 and CDR2 sequences are SGHRS and YFSETQ. The trim removed 0 bases at V and 3 bases at J, leaving 13 bases unmatched. The DNA of the CDR3 is TGCGCCAGCAGCTTGGGGATTCAAAAAGGACTAGCGGGGAACTACAATGAGCAGTTCTTC. This encodes CASSLGIQKGLAGNYNEQFF. The full variable domain, completed using reference TRBV5-1 and TRBJ2-1, is KAGVTQTPRYLIKTRGQQVTLSCSPISGHRSVSWYQQTPGQGLQFLFEYFSETQRNKGNFPGRFSGRQFSNSRSEMNVSTLELGDSALYLCASSLGIQKGLAGNYNEQFFGPGTRLTVL.

This clonotype was observed a handful of times. The CDR3 coding sequence is TGTGCCAGTAGTGCGGGAGGGCAGGATTATCAGCCCCAGCATTTT. It yields the protein CASSAGGQDYQPQHF. The chain employs TRBV19 and TRBJ1-5; D is undetermined. The ends were cut back, 5 bases at V and 5 bases at J, with 16 bases in the middle. The germline V gene encodes CDR1 LNHDA and CDR2 SQIVND (reference sequence). The CDR3 has 15 amino acids.

As concerns this clonotype: This may arise from a read error, as a much more abundant clone is one base away. The rearrangement links TRBV18 to TRBJ1-1; D not certain. From germline, CDR1 is KGHSH and CDR2 LQKENI. This CDR3 contains 17 residues. The CDR3 is CASSPLRSPGRSSEASF. The CDR3 DNA sequence: TGTGCCAGCTCACCATTGAGGTCTCCAGGTCGTTCTTCTGAAGCTTCCTTT.

The chain carries TRBV5-4 and TRBJ1-6, with D maybe TRBD1 (6 bases). Germline V gives CDR1 SGHNT, CDR2 YYREEE (reference sequence). V was pared by 1 base and J by 8 bases, with 13 bases between. CDR3 length: 15 amino acids. The CDR3 sequence: CASSLIGGADSPLHF. The CDR3 DNA reads TGTGCCAGCAGCTTGATAGGGGGGGCTGATTCACCCCTCCACTTT. Complete variable domain (other parts from reference TRBV5-4 and TRBJ1-6): ETGVTQSPTHLIKTRGQQVTLRCSSQSGHNTVSWYQQALGQGPQFIFQYYREEENGRGNFPPRFSGLQFPNYSSELNVNALELDDSALYLCASSLIGGADSPLHFGNGTRLTVT.

This clonotype was found many times. The chain joins TRBV7-9 to TRBJ1-1; D uncertain. Deletions cut 6 bases from V and 5 bases from J, with 13 bases between. Germline V CDR1 and CDR2: SEHNR, FQNEAQ (reference sequence). The CDR3 covers 13 residues. Here the CDR3 DNA reads TGTGCCAGCAGAGACCCAGGCGATACTGAAGCTTTCTTT. Encoded protein: CASRDPGDTEAFF.

The count of this clonotype is one. The gene calls are TRBV7-9 and TRBJ2-1, with 8 bases lining up with TRBD2. After removal of 5 bases from V and 4 bases from J, the junction contained 7 bases not matched to a gene. This CDR3 region has 15 residues. Germline CDR1 and CDR2: SEHNR and FQNEAQ (reference sequence). The CDR3 DNA reads TGTGCCAGCAGCCTCCAGCGGGGGTATTACAATGAGCAGTTCTTC. Encoded protein: CASSLQRGYYNEQFF.